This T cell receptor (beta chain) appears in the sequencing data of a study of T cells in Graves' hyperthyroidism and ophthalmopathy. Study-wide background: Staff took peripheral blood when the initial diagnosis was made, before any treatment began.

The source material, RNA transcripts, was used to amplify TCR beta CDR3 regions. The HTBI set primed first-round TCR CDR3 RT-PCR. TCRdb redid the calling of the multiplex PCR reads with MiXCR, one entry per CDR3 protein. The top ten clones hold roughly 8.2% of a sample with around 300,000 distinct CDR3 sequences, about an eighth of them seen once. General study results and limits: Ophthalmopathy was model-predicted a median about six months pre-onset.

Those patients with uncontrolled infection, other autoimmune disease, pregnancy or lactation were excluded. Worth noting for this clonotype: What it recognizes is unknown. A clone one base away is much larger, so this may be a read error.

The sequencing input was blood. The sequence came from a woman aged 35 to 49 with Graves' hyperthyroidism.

The DNA for the CDR3 is TGTGCCAGCATCCCCGGACACGGACAGCACATTCAGTACTTC. As protein: CASIPGHGQHIQYF. V and J are TRBV3-1 and TRBJ2-4; weak D call: TRBD1 (6 bases). V lost 7 bases and J 8 bases, leaving 18 bases between the germline ends. The CDR3 has 14 amino acids. The germline V gene encodes CDR1 LGHDT and CDR2 YNNKEL (reference sequence).